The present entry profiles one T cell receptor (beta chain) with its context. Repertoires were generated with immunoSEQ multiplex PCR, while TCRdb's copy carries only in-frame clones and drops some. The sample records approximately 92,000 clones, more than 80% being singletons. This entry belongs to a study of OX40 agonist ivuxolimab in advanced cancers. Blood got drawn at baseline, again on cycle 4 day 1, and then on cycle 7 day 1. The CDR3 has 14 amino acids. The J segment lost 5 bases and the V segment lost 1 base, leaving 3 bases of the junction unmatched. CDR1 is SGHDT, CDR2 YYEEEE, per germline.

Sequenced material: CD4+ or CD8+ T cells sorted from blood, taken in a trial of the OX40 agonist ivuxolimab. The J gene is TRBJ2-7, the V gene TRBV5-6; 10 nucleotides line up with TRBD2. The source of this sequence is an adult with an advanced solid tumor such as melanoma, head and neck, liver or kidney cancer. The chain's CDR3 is CASSLRGLANEQYF. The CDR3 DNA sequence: TGTGCCAGCAGCTTGAGGGGACTAGCGAACGAGCAGTACTTC.